This T cell receptor beta chain was found in a study of blood T cell repertoires in COVID-19. Across the whole study: There were acute and convalescent COVID-19 samples, and they came from the United States, Italy and Spain.

Germline assignment: CDR1 PRHDT and CDR2 FYEKMQ (reference sequence). V lost 4 bases and J lost 0; bases outside the gene matches: 10. The CDR3 sequence is 19 residues long. Assignment of participants to cohorts was predicated upon participant-reported clinical history. The repertoire was sequenced with immunoSEQ multiplex PCR; TCRdb's copy has only in-frame clones and lacks some. This repertoire shows more than 250,000 clones, 80% to 90% found once; its top ten account for under 2.5%. What was sequenced was PBMCs or T cells enriched from blood (not recorded which). This clonotype originated in a man aged 30-40 years who had recovered from COVID-19. The chain uses TRBV13 and TRBJ1-6; 9 bases align to TRBD1. The CDR3 bases are TGTGCCAGCAGCTCCGGACAGGGGAGGTTTAGCTCCTATAATTCACCCCTCCACTTT. It encodes CASSSGQGRFSSYNSPLHF.